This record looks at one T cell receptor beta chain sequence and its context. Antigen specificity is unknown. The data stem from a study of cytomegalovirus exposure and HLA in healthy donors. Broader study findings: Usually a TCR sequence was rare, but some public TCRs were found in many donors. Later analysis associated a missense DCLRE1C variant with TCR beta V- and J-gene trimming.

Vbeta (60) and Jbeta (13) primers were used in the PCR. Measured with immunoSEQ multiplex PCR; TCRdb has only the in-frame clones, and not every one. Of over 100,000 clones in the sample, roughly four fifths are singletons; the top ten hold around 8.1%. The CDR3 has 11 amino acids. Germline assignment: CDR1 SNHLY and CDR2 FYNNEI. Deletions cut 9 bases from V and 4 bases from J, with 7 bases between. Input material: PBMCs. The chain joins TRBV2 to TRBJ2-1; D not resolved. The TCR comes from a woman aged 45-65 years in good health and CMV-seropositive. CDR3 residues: CASAPYNEQFF. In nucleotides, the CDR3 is TGTGCCAGTGCGCCGTACAATGAGCAGTTCTTC.